This is a list of T cell receptor beta chains from one sample in a study of beta chain features in type 1 diabetes. Some clones are missing from TCRdb's copy, which holds only in-frame ones; the method was immunoSEQ multiplex PCR. The table has some 150,000 clones, 11% seen once; the top ten hold about 2%. Sequencing input: central memory CD4+ T cells from blood. These receptor sequences come from a young man in good health. Each CDR3 is given with its conserved first and last residue. The D gene is left open where the match is weak. Only part of the rows carry a size: once, few, many, or a class if the clone is expanded.

J,V,D,size,CDR3,DNA
TRBJ2-2,TRBV5-6,-,-,CASSFRRRNTGELFF,TGTGCCAGCAGCTTTCGTCGGAGGAACACCGGGGAGCTGTTTTTT
TRBJ2-1,TRBV18,TRBD2,few,CASSPGSSGRLSNEQFF,TGTGCCAGCTCACCAGGGTCTAGCGGACGATTATCCAATGAGCAGTTCTTC
TRBJ2-1,TRBV28,-,-,CASSAYNEQFF,TGTGCCAGCAGTGCCTACAATGAGCAGTTCTTC
TRBJ1-5,TRBV5-4,TRBD1,-,CASSPTGVEQPQHF,TGTGCCAGCAGTCCCACAGGGGTCGAGCAGCCCCAGCATTTT
TRBJ2-7,TRBV10-3,-,many,CAISGQSFRDFYEQYF,TGTGCCATCAGTGGACAGAGCTTTAGAGATTTCTACGAGCAGTACTTC
TRBJ2-1,TRBV19,TRBD2,few,CASSPRTSGRWNEQFF,TGTGCCAGTAGTCCAAGGACTAGCGGGAGATGGAATGAGCAGTTCTTC
TRBJ2-7,TRBV4-3,TRBD2,-,CASSQDGTSGYEQYF,TGCGCCAGCAGCCAAGACGGGACTAGCGGCTACGAGCAGTACTTC
TRBJ2-3,TRBV9,-,-,CASSAGQTDTQYF,TGTGCCAGCAGCGCTGGACAGACAGATACGCAGTATTTT
TRBJ2-3,TRBV5-1,TRBD1,few,CASSLIGGSTDTQYF,TGCGCCAGCAGCTTAATAGGGGGCAGCACAGATACGCAGTATTTT
TRBJ2-7,TRBV28,-,-,CASSAPLYEQYF,TGTGCCAGCAGTGCGCCCCTCTACGAGCAGTACTTC
TRBJ2-4,TRBV18,TRBD2,few,CASSPGGEGNIQYF,TGTGCCAGCTCCCCAGGCGGGGAGGGAAACATTCAGTACTTC
TRBJ2-5,TRBV4-3,-,-,CASSLYRQSQETQYF,TGCGCCAGCAGCCTATACCGACAGTCCCAAGAGACCCAGTACTTC
TRBJ1-1,TRBV11-2,-,-,CASSLTRDTEAFF,TGTGCCAGCAGCTTAACAAGGGACACTGAAGCTTTCTTT